This T cell receptor beta chain emerged from a study of beta chain features in type 1 diabetes. Study-wide results and caveats: VDJ junctions from patients with type 1 diabetes contained fewer insertions and more deletions.

CDR3 length equals 14 residues. The J segment lost 7 bases and the V segment lost 5 bases, leaving 9 bases of the junction unmatched. Germline V gives CDR1 SGHTA, CDR2 FQGTGA. As for this clone: The antigen is unknown.

The authors reverse transcribed all of the isolated RNA, so sequencing captured expressed TCRB transcripts. Data came from immunoSEQ multiplex PCR; TCRdb stores just in-frame clones and leaves some out. The data contain fewer than 650,000 clones, about a sixth of them singletons. This TCR came from a young man in good health. Sequencing input: naive CD4+ T cells from blood. The V gene is TRBV7-3, the J gene TRBJ2-3; 7 nucleotides agree with TRBD2. The chain's CDR3 is CASSKGGSLNTQYF. In DNA form, the CDR3 reads TGTGCCAGCAGCAAGGGCGGGAGTTTGAATACGCAGTATTTT.